One sample yielded the 2 T cell receptor beta chains listed below, sequenced in a study of TIL therapy for anti-PD-1-resistant metastatic lung cancer. Sequencing used immunoSEQ v3. Using immunoSEQ multiplex PCR, the repertoire was profiled, and TCRdb retains in-frame clones only, with some absent. The sample has tens of thousands of clones, 87% seen once. Sample time point: pre-treatment sample, taken before nivolumab and TIL therapy. Sequences were derived from blood, sampled at baseline. These receptors were taken from a person aged 25 to 80 with non-small cell lung cancer.

The chain is built from TRBV6-1 and TRBJ2-3, with a tentative D call TRBD2 (5 bases). Trimming left V 2 bases short and J 0 bases short, with 12 bases between. The CDR3 runs 16 residues. In germline, CDR1 is MNHNS, CDR2 SASEGT. The CDR3 spells CASSEWASTSTDTQYF. The CDR3 nucleotides read TGTGCCAGCAGTGAATGGGCTAGCACTAGCACAGATACGCAGTATTTT.

The chain links TRBV28 to TRBJ1-6; 11 bases map to TRBD1. The V gene's germline CDR1 is MDHEN and CDR2 SYDVKM. CDR3 size: 14 residues. The ends lost 8 bases at V and 9 bases at J; junction bases unmatched: 6. The CDR3 DNA follows: TGTGCCAGCCGAACGGGACAGGGGGGTTCACCCCTCCACTTT. This codes for CASRTGQGGSPLHF. The full variable domain, its missing parts supplied by reference TRBV28 and TRBJ1-6, is DVKVTQSSRYLVKRTGEKVFLECVQDMDHENMFWYRQDPGLGLRLIYFSYDVKMKEKGDIPEGYSVSREKKERFSLILESASTNQTSMYLCASRTGQGGSPLHFGNGTRLTVT.